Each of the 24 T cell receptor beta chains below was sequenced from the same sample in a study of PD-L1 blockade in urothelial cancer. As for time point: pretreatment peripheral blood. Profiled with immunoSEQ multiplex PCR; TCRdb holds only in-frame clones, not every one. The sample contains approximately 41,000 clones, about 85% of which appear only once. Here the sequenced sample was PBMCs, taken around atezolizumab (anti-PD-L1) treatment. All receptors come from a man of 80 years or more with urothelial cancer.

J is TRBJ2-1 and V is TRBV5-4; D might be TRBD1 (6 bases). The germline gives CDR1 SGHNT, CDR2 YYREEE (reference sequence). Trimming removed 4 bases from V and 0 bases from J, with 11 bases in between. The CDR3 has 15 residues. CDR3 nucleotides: TGTGCCAGCAGCCTAGGGGGAAGCTCCTACAATGAGCAGTTCTTC. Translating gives CASSLGGSSYNEQFF. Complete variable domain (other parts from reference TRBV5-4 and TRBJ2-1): ETGVTQSPTHLIKTRGQQVTLRCSSQSGHNTVSWYQQALGQGPQFIFQYYREEENGRGNFPPRFSGLQFPNYSSELNVNALELDDSALYLCASSLGGSSYNEQFFGPGTRLTVL.

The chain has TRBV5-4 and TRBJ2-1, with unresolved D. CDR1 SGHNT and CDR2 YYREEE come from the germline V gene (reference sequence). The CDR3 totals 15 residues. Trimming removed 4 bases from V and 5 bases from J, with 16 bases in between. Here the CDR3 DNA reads TGTGCCAGCAGCGGTGACTTCCACCCGAACAATGAGCAGTTCTTC. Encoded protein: CASSGDFHPNNEQFF.

The chain's CDR3 is CASQGLAGVADTQYF. The CDR3 DNA reads TGCGCCAGCCAGGGACTAGCGGGAGTTGCAGATACGCAGTATTTT. The chain carries TRBV5-1 and TRBJ2-3, with 14 nucleotides matching TRBD2. Per germline, CDR1 SGHRS and CDR2 YFSETQ. V lost 7 bases, J lost 4 bases, and 5 bases stayed unmatched. The CDR3 consists of 15 residues.

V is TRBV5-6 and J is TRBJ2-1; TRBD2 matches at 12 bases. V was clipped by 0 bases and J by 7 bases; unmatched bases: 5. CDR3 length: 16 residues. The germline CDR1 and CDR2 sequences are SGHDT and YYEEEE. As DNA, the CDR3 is TGTGCCAGCAGCTTGGGGCCTAGCGGGAGGGGTAATGAGCAGTTCTTC. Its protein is CASSLGPSGRGNEQFF.

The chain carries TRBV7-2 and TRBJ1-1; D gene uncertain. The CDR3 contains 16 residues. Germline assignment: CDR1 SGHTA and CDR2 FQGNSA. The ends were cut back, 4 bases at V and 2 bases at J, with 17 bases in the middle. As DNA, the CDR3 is TGTGCCAGCAGCTCCAACCCCCGTTCTAAAAACACTGAAGCTTTCTTT. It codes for CASSSNPRSKNTEAFF.

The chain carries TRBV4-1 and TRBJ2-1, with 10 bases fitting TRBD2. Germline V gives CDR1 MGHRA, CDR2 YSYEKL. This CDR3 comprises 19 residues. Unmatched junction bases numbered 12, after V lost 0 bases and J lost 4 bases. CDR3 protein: CASSQDTGVQAGGYNEQFF. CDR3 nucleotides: TGCGCCAGCAGCCAAGACACGGGCGTCCAAGCGGGAGGGTACAATGAGCAGTTCTTC.

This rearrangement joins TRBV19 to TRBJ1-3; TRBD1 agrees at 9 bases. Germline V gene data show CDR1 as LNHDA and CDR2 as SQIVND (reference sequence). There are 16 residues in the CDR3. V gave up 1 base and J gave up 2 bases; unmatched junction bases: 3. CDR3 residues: CASSIARTGAGNTIYF. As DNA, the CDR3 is TGTGCCAGTAGTATAGCCCGGACAGGGGCTGGAAACACCATATATTTT.

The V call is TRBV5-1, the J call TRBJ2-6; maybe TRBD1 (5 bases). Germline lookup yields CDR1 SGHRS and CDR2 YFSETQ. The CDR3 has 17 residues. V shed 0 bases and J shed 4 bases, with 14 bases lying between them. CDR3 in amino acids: CASSLELVGVGANVLTF. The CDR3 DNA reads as TGCGCCAGCAGCTTGGAATTAGTAGGGGTCGGGGCCAACGTCCTGACTTTC.

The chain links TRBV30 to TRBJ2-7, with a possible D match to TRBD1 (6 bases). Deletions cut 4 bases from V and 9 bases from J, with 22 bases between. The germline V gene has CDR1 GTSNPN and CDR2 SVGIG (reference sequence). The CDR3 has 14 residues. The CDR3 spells CAWNRQGTYEGQYF. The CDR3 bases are TGTGCCTGGAACCGTCAGGGGACCTACGAAGGGCAGTACTTC.

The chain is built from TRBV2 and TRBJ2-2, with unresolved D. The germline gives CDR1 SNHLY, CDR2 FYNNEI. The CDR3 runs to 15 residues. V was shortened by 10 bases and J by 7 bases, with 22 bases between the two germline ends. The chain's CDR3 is CATKPRVTMDGELFF. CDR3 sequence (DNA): TGTGCCACCAAACCCCGTGTGACAATGGACGGGGAGCTGTTTTTT.

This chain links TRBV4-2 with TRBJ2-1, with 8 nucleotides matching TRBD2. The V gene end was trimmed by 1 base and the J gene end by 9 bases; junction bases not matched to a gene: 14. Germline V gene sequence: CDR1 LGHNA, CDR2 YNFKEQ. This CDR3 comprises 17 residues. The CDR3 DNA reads TGTGCCAGCAGCCAAGGCCGTCGGGGGGGGCCCGGGTTTGAGCAGTTCTTC. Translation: CASSQGRRGGPGFEQFF.

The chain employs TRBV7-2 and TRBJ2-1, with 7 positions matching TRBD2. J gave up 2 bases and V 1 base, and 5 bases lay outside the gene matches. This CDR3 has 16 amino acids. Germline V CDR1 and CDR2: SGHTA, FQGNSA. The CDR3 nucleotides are TGTGCCAGCAGCTTAGGCTACGGGGGGACCTACAATGAGCAGTTCTTC. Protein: CASSLGYGGTYNEQFF.

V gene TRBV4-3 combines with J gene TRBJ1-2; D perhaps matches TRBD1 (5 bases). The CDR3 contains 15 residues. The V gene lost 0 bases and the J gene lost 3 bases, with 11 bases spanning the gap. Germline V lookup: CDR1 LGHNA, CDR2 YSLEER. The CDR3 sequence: CASSQDWGGYYGYTF. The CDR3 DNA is TGCGCCAGCAGCCAAGATTGGGGCGGATACTATGGCTACACCTTC.

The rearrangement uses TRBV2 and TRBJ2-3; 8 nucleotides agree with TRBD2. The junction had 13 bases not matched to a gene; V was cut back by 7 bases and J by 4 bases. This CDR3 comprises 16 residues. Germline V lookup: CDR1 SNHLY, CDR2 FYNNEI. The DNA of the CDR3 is TGTGCCAGCACAACTAGCGGTAGACCCAGCGCAGATACGCAGTATTTT. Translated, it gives CASTTSGRPSADTQYF.

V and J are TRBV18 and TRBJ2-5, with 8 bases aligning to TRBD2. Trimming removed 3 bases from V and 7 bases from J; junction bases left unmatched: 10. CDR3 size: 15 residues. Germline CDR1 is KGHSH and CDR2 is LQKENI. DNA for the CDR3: TGTGCCAGCTCACCGCAGCGGGAGCCCACGGGGACCCAGTACTTC. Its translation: CASSPQREPTGTQYF.

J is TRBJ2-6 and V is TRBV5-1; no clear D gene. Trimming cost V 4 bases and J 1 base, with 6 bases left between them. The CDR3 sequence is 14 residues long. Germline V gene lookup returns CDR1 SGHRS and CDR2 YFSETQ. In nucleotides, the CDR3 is TGCGCCAGCAGCACAAATTCTGGGGCCAACGTCCTGACTTTC. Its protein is CASSTNSGANVLTF.

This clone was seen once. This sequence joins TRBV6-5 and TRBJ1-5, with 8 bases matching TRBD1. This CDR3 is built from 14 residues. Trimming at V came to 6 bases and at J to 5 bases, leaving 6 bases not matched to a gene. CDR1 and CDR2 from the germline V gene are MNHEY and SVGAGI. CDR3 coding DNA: TGTGCCAGCAGCGACAGGGGCGGTGATCAGCCCCAGCATTTT. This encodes CASSDRGGDQPQHF.

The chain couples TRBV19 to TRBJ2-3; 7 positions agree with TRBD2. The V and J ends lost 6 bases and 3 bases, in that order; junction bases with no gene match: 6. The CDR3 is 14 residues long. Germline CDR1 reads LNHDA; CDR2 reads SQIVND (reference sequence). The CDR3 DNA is TGTGCCAGTAGGACTTCTAGCGGAACAGATACGCAGTATTTT. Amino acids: CASRTSSGTDTQYF.

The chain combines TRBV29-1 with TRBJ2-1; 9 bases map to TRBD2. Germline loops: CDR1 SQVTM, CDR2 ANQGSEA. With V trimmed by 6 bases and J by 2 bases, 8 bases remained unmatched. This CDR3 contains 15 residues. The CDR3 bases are TGCAGCGTGGTGACTAGCGGTCGGACCTACAATGAGCAGTTCTTC. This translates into CSVVTSGRTYNEQFF.

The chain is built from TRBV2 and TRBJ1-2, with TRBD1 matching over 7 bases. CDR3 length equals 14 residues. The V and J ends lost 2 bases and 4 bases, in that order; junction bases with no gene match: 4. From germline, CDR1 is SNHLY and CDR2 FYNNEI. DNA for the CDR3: TGTGCCAGCAGTGAACGGGGACAGATCTATGGCTACACCTTC. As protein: CASSERGQIYGYTF.

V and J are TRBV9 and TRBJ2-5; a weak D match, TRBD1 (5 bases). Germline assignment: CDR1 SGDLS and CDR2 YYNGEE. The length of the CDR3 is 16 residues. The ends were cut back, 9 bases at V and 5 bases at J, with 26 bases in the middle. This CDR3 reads CANQILKGVLGETQYF. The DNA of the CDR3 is TGTGCCAACCAGATTCTAAAAGGGGTGCTAGGGGAGACCCAGTACTTC.

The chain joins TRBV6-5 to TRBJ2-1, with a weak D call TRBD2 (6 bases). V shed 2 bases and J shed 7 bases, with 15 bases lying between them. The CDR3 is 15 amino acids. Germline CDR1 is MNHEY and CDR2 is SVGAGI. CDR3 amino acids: CASSYDETRRNEQFF. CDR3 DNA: TGTGCCAGCAGTTACGACGAGACTAGGAGGAATGAGCAGTTCTTC.

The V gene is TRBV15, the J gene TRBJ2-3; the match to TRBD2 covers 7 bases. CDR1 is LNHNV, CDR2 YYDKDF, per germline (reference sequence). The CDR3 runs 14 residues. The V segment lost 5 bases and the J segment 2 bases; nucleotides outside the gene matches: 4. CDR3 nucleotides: TGTGCCACCAGCCAGCGGGACTACACAGATACGCAGTATTTT. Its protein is CATSQRDYTDTQYF.

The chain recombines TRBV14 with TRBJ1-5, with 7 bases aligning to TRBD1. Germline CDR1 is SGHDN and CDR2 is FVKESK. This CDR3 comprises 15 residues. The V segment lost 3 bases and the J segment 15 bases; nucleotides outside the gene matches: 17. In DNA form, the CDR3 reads TGTGCCAGCAGCCAGCCGAACCGGGACAGTGAGCCCATGCATTTT. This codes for CASSQPNRDSEPMHF.